This T cell receptor (beta chain) was captured in a study of shared clonotypes between healthy human individuals. Remarks on this clone: Other DNA sequences in the same sample also yield this CDR3.

Libraries were prepared by immunoSEQ multiplex PCR; TCRdb keeps only in-frame clonotypes and omits some of them. The sample yields about 2.4 million clones, over 85% seen once. The V gene's germline CDR1 is SGDLS and CDR2 YYNGEE. Trimming pared 1 base from V and 0 bases from J, leaving 7 bases between. CDR3 size: 15 residues. Sequenced material: naive CD4+ T cells from PBMCs. Subset noted: CD45RA+ positively selected. The receptor comes from a man between 18 and 29 years old in good health. Some clones in this sample may be carry-over from other donors' samples. V usage is TRBV9 and J usage is TRBJ2-2, with D perhaps assigned TRBD1 or TRBD2 (5 bases each). In nucleotides, the CDR3 is TGTGCCAGCAGCGTACGGGGCTCGAACACCGGGGAGCTGTTTTTT. Its translation is CASSVRGSNTGELFF. Variable domain in full (rest from reference TRBV9 and TRBJ2-2): DSGVTQTPKHLITATGQRVTLRCSPRSGDLSVYWYQQSLDQGLQFLIQYYNGEERAKGNILERFSAQQFPDLHSELNLSSLELGDSALYFCASSVRGSNTGELFFGEGSRLTVL.